This TCR beta chain stems from a study of identical twins. Unique molecular identifiers were present on cDNA, and template switching added a universal primer site. MiXCR was run by TCRdb on the 5' RACE reads, yielding one entry per CDR3 protein. The sample carries around 1.7 million distinct CDR3 sequences, around 29% recorded once. This clonotype was detected a few times. Its cognate antigen is unknown. V lost 2 bases and J lost 0; bases outside the gene matches: 8. Germline lookup yields CDR1 SGHVS and CDR2 FNYEAQ. The CDR3 consists of 18 residues. Study outcomes and limitations: Instead of following the same donors, the conclusions were based on cross-sectional statistical analysis. For out-of-frame beta sequences, excess twin sharing was weaker.

Material: cord blood. This sequence was found in a newborn girl in good health. The chain has TRBV7-6 and TRBJ2-1; 9 bases line up with TRBD2. The CDR3 region is CASSLFSLAGSSYNEQFF. In nucleotides, the CDR3 is TGTGCCAGCAGCTTATTTAGTCTAGCGGGGAGCTCCTACAATGAGCAGTTCTTC. The variable domain in full, with the rest retrieved from reference TRBV7-6 and TRBJ2-1, is GAGVSQSPRYKVTKRGQDVALRCDPISGHVSLYWYRQALGQGPEFLTYFNYEAQQDKSGLPNDRFSAERPEGSISTLTIQRTEQRDSAMYRCASSLFSLAGSSYNEQFFGPGTRLTVL.